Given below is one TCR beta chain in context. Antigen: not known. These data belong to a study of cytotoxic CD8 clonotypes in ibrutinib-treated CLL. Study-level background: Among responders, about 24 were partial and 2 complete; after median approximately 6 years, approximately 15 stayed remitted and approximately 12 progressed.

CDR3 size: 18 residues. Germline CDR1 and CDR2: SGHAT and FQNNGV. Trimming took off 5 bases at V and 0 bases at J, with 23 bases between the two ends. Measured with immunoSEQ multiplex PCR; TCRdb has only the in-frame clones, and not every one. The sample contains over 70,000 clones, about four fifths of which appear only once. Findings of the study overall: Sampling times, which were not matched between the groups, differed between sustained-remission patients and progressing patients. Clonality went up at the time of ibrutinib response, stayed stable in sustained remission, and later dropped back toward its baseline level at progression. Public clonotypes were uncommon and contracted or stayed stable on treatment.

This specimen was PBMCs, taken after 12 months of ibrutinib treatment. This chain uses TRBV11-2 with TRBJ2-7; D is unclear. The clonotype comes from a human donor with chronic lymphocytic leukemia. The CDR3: CASSTRPRATVPSYEQYF. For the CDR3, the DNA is TGTGCCAGCAGCACTCGCCCACGGGCCACAGTACCCTCCTACGAGCAGTACTTC.